Listed below are T cell receptor beta chains from one sample, sequenced in a study of patients and donors after allogeneic stem cell transplantation. TCRdb called the RT-PCR reads again in MiXCR, with one record for every CDR3 protein. This sample yields 900,000 to 1,000,000 distinct CDR3 sequences, of which roughly 18% are seen a single time; 5% to 7.5% belongs to the top ten. Material: blood, either unsorted or a sorted T cell fraction (not recorded which). These TCRs come from a human donor who was either an allogeneic HSCT recipient or a stem cell or donor lymphocyte infusion donor (not recorded which). It is not recorded whose cells these are; they may come from a transplant donor. Each CDR3 is given with its conserved first and last residue. The D gene is left open where the match is weak. Size values are once, few and many counts, or a class for expanded clones, and some rows have none.

TRBJ2-7,TRBD1,once,TRBV11-3,TGTGCCAGCAGGTCCCGGACAGGGTCCTACGAGCAGTACTTC,CASRSRTGSYEQYF
TRBJ2-5,.,few,TRBV20-1,TGCAGTGCTCGTGGAGAGGCCCAGTACTTC,CSARGEAQYF
TRBJ2-3,.,many,TRBV15,TGTGCCACCAGCAGAGACACAGATACGCAGTATTTT,CATSRDTDTQYF
TRBJ1-4,.,.,TRBV5-1,TGCGCCAGCAGCTTGGAAGCGGACTCAACTAATGAAAAACTGTTTTTT,CASSLEADSTNEKLFF
TRBJ1-4,.,.,TRBV6-5,TGTGCCAGCAGTTACATAGGGACTGAAAAACTGTTTTTT,CASSYIGTEKLFF
TRBJ1-1,TRBD1,.,TRBV9,TGTGCCAGCAGCACGACAAAAGGACAGGCCCTTGGAGAAGCTTTCTTT,CASSTTKGQALGEAFF
TRBJ1-5,.,.,TRBV20-1,TGCAGTGCTAGAGATCTTATGACTAATCAGCCCCAGCATTTT,CSARDLMTNQPQHF
TRBJ1-1,.,many,TRBV27,TGTGCCAGCAGTTTAGACAGCGGATATCCCACTGAAGCTTTCTTT,CASSLDSGYPTEAFF
TRBJ2-2,.,few,TRBV12-3/TRBV12-4,TGTGCCAGCAGTTTTAGTGGGAGGAACACCGGGGAGCTGTTTTTT,CASSFSGRNTGELFF
TRBJ1-2,TRBD1,.,TRBV4-3,TGCGCCAGCAGCCAAGATCAGACCAGGACAGGCTATGGCTACACCTTC,CASSQDQTRTGYGYTF
TRBJ2-7,TRBD1,.,TRBV6-1,TGTGCCAGCAGTGAATCCGGGACAGGGAGAAGCGAGCAGTACTTC,CASSESGTGRSEQYF
TRBJ2-2,.,.,TRBV3-1,TGTGCCAGCAGCCAGGGCTCCGGCCGCACCTCGAACACCGGGGAGCTGTTTTTT,CASSQGSGRTSNTGELFF
TRBJ2-5,.,few,TRBV7-3,TGTGCCAGCAGCTTAATCCGTGCAGAGACCCAGTACTTC,CASSLIRAETQYF
TRBJ1-2,TRBD1,.,TRBV6-2/TRBV6-3,TGTGCCAGCACCGATACAGGGGGCAACTATGGCTACACCTTC,CASTDTGGNYGYTF
TRBJ1-2,.,.,TRBV20-1,TGCAGTGCTAGGGCCCCGGGGGTCTATGGCTACACCTTC,CSARAPGVYGYTF
TRBJ1-2,.,.,TRBV12-3/TRBV12-4,TGTGCCAGCAGTTTACTCCGGGACCTCTCTGGCTACACCTTC,CASSLLRDLSGYTF
TRBJ1-1,TRBD1,.,TRBV20-1,TGCAGTGCTAGTAATCCCGGGACAGGGAGGGACACTGAAGCTTTCTTT,CSASNPGTGRDTEAFF
TRBJ2-7,.,.,TRBV6-5,TGTGCCAGCAGTTACTCGTTTCCACCCGACAGGCGCAGCGTATTC,CASSYSFPPDRRSVF
TRBJ1-1,.,few,TRBV24-1,TGTGCCACCAGTCTGGGGAACACTGAAGCTTTCTTT,CATSLGNTEAFF
TRBJ2-7,TRBD1,many,TRBV5-1,TGCGCCAGCAGCCGGGACAGGGTCTCCTACGAGCAGTACTTC,CASSRDRVSYEQYF
TRBJ2-1,.,.,TRBV7-2,TGTGCCAGCAGCTTAGGTCCTAGCGTCGATGAGCAGTTCTTC,CASSLGPSVDEQFF
TRBJ2-1,.,few,TRBV20-1,TGCAGTGCTAGAGTTCCAGAGGCCTACAATGAGCAGTTCTTC,CSARVPEAYNEQFF
TRBJ2-1,.,few,TRBV7-2,TGTGCCAGCAGCTTACGAACGGAACGCAAGCAGTTCTTC,CASSLRTERKQFF
TRBJ2-3,TRBD1,.,TRBV15,TGTGCCACCAGCAGGGATAGGACAGGGGGCACGGATACGCAGTATTTT,CATSRDRTGGTDTQYF
TRBJ2-1,.,many,TRBV12-3/TRBV12-4,TGTGCCAGCAGTCAAAGAGCCCCGAGGGCCAATGAGCAGTTCTTC,CASSQRAPRANEQFF
TRBJ2-4,.,.,TRBV7-9,TGTGCCAGCAGCGCTCGGGACAACCATCAAAACATTCAGTACTTC,CASSARDNHQNIQYF